This passage covers 5 T cell receptor beta chains from one sample sequenced in a study of blood T cells in healthy people across ages. Combining a sample-barcoded 5' primer with a J-beta primer mix, a second PCR ran for 7 to 11 cycles. TCRdb reprocessed the 5' RACE reads via MiXCR and lists one record per CDR3 protein. Among about 510,000 distinct CDR3 sequences listed, about 26% were seen once. The sample was also linked to a second study, of T cells of mothers and their children.

Sequenced input: blood. The receptors come from a boy between 2 and 10 years old in good health.

V gene TRBV6-2 or TRBV6-3 combines with J gene TRBJ2-7; TRBD2 agrees at 7 bases. Germline CDR1 is MNHEY and CDR2 is SVGEGT. CDR3 length: 16 residues. Losses at the gene ends were 7 bases for V and 3 bases for J; bases not matched to a gene: 15. The CDR3 protein is CASTFGERDPSYEQYF. CDR3 nucleotides: TGTGCCAGCACTTTCGGGGAGCGGGATCCCAGCTACGAGCAGTACTTC.

The rearrangement uses TRBV4-3 and TRBJ2-1, with 11 bases matching TRBD2. Trimming cost V 2 bases and J 4 bases; bases outside gene matches: 4. Germline CDR1 is LGHNA and CDR2 is YSLEER. The CDR3 is 16 amino acids. DNA of the CDR3: TGCGCCAGCAGCCAACTGACTAGCGGGACTTACAATGAGCAGTTCTTC. Translated: CASSQLTSGTYNEQFF.

This chain links TRBV6-4 with TRBJ2-1, with 12 bases matching TRBD2. This CDR3 comprises 14 residues. Trimming cost V 4 bases and J 7 bases; bases outside gene matches: 2. Germline V gene lookup returns CDR1 MRHNA and CDR2 SNTAGT. CDR3 DNA sequence: TGTGCCAGCAGTGTACTAGCGGGGGGAAATGAGCAGTTCTTC. Protein: CASSVLAGGNEQFF.

This clonotype was counted once. The chain uses TRBV20-1 and TRBJ2-1; TRBD2 agrees at 9 bases. The CDR3 is 15 amino acids. After removal of 6 bases from V and 3 bases from J, the junction contained 9 bases not matched to a gene. Germline CDR1 and CDR2: DFQATT and SNEGSKA (reference sequence). CDR3 nucleotides: TGCAGTGCGACCTTAGCGGGAGTAAGCTACAATGAGCAGTTCTTC. Protein: CSATLAGVSYNEQFF.

This clonotype was seen only a few times. The chain joins TRBV12-3 or TRBV12-4 to TRBJ2-3, with TRBD2 matching over 10 bases. CDR3 length: 16 amino acids. Trimming cost V 1 base and J 2 bases; bases outside gene matches: 3. CDR3 sequence (DNA): TGTGCCAGCAGTTTAGGAGCGGGGGGGTTCACAGATACGCAGTATTTT. Its protein product is CASSLGAGGFTDTQYF.